This TCR beta chain was documented in a study of shared clonotypes between healthy human individuals. As concerns this clone: What it binds is unknown.

This CDR3 is built from 16 residues. CDR1 and CDR2 from the germline V gene are MNHEY and SMNVEV (reference sequence). V gave up 6 bases and J gave up 0 bases, with 15 bases separating them. Notes on the study in general: Sequencing depth was expected to affect clonotype sharing among donors. Rarefaction revealed incomplete sorted-subset sequencing despite large depth.

Naive CD8 isolation took CD45RO-negative cells positively selected for CCR7 and excluded terminally differentiated effector memory CD45RA+ cells. The repertoire was sequenced with immunoSEQ multiplex PCR; TCRdb's copy has only in-frame clones and lacks some. The repertoire includes approximately 2,200,000 clones, under 95% of them detected once, and about 1.5% sits in the top ten. Input material: naive CD8+ T cells from PBMCs. V and J are TRBV27 and TRBJ2-1; D assignment may be TRBD1 or TRBD2 (5 bases each). The sequence was obtained from a man between 18 and 35 years old in good health. Some clones in this sample may be carry-over from other donors' samples. CDR3 sequence reads: CASRRGSVSSYNEQFF. The CDR3 DNA is TGTGCCAGCAGGAGGGGCAGCGTGAGCTCCTACAATGAGCAGTTCTTC.